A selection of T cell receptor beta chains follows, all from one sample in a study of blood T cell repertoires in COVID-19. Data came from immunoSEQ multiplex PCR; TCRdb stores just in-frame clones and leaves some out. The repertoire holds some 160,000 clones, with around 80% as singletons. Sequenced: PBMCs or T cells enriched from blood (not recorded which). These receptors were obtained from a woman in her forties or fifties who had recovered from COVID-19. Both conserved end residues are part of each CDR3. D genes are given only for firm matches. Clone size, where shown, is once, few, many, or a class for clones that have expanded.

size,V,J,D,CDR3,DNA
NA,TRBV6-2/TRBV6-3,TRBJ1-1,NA,CASSLKSGTFMQEAFF,TGTGCCAGCAGTCTAAAATCCGGGACATTTATGCAAGAAGCTTTCTTT
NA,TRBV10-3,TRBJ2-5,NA,CAISDPEAGWGDETQYF,TGTGCCATCAGTGACCCCGAGGCGGGTTGGGGTGACGAGACCCAGTACTTC
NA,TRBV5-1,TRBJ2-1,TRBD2,CASSRRLAGYNEQFF,TGCGCCAGCAGCCGAAGACTAGCGGGGTACAATGAGCAGTTCTTC
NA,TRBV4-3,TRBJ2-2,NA,CASRRLGGGQADTGELFF,TGCGCCAGCCGCCGTCTGGGGGGGGGCCAGGCGGACACCGGGGAGCTGTTTTTT
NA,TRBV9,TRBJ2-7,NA,CASSEKGALRGPYEQYF,TGTGCCAGCAGCGAAAAGGGGGCCTTACGGGGGCCCTACGAGCAGTACTTC
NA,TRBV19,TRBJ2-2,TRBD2,CASSTSAGRAGELFF,TGTGCCAGCTCGACTAGCGCAGGCCGGGCCGGGGAGCTGTTTTTT
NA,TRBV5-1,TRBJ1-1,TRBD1,CASSSGGTVPEAFF,TGCGCCAGCAGCTCCGGCGGGACAGTTCCGGAAGCTTTCTTT
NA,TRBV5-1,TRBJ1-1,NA,CASSLGLSDTEAFF,TGCGCCAGCAGCCTTGGACTAAGCGACACTGAAGCTTTCTTT
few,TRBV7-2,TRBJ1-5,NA,CASSQTSRGRGYNQPQHF,TGTGCCAGCAGTCAGACCTCACGCGGCAGGGGTTACAATCAGCCCCAGCATTTT
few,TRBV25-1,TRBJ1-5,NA,CASSELGVNQPQHF,TGTGCCAGCAGTGAATTAGGGGTCAATCAGCCCCAGCATTTT
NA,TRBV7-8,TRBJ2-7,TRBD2,CASSRGLAGGAYEQYF,TGTGCCAGCAGCCGAGGACTAGCGGGAGGTGCCTACGAGCAGTACTTC
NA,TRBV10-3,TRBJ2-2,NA,CAISARTNTGELFF,TGTGCCATCAGTGCTAGAACCAACACCGGGGAGCTGTTTTTT
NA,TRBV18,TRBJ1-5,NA,CASSPSQAFQPQHF,TGTGCCAGCTCCCCGTCTCAGGCGTTCCAGCCCCAGCATTTT
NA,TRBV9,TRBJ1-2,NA,CASSVGGLGGYTF,TGTGCCAGCAGCGTAGGAGGGCTGGGTGGCTACACCTTC
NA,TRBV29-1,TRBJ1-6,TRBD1,CSGRQGPDSPLHF,TGCAGCGGGAGACAGGGCCCAGATTCACCCCTCCACTTT
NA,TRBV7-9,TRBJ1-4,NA,CASSFGGSNEKLFF,TGTGCCAGCAGCTTCGGGGGATCTAATGAAAAACTGTTTTTT
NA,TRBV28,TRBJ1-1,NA,CASSPRQAPEAFF,TGTGCCAGCAGTCCTAGACAGGCCCCTGAAGCTTTCTTT
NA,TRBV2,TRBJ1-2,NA,CASRGDKIYGYTF,TGTGCCAGCAGGGGGGACAAAATATATGGCTACACCTTC
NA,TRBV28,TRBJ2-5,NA,CASIPGRRGETQYF,TGTGCCAGCATCCCCGGGAGAAGGGGCGAGACCCAGTACTTC
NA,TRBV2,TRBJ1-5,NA,CASSRQVNQPQHF,TGTGCCAGCAGTAGACAGGTCAATCAGCCCCAGCATTTT
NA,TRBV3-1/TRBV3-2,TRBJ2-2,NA,CASSQERGRGPGELFF,TGTGCCAGCAGCCAAGAGCGTGGGCGCGGGCCCGGGGAGCTGTTTTTT
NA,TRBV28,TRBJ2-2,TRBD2,CASSLMASGIDTGELFF,TGTGCCAGCAGTTTAATGGCTAGCGGGATAGACACCGGGGAGCTGTTTTTT
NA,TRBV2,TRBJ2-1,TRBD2,CASSEGLANYNEQFF,TGTGCCAGCAGTGAAGGACTAGCGAACTACAATGAGCAGTTCTTC
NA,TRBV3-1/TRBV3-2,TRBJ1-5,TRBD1,CASSLDRVPSRPQHF,TGTGCCAGCAGCTTAGACAGGGTCCCGTCTCGGCCCCAGCATTTT
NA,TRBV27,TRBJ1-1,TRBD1,CASSLGQGVGAFF,TGTGCCAGCAGCCTCGGACAGGGTGTCGGAGCTTTCTTT
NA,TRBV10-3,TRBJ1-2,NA,CAISGEADGYTF,TGTGCCATCAGTGGGGAGGCGGATGGCTACACCTTC
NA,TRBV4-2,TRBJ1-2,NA,CASSHTQTGNYGYTF,TGTGCCAGCAGCCATACCCAAACAGGGAACTATGGCTACACCTTC
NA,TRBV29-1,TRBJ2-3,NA,CSVEDRGRAQYF,TGCAGCGTTGAAGATCGTGGCCGGGCGCAGTATTTT
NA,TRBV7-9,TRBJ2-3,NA,CASSKAGQTTDTQYF,TGTGCCAGCAGCAAAGCGGGACAGACGACAGATACGCAGTATTTT
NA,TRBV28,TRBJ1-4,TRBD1,CASSSGKGQGASVGLFF,TGTGCCAGCAGTTCCGGAAAAGGACAGGGGGCTAGCGTGGGACTGTTTTTT
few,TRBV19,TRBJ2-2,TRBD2,CASSKAVAGGPLSGELFF,TGTGCCAGTAGTAAGGCAGTAGCGGGAGGCCCCCTGAGCGGGGAGCTGTTTTTT
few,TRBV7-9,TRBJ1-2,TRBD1,CASSSKPQGVYGYTF,TGTGCCAGCAGCTCTAAACCTCAGGGGGTCTATGGCTACACCTTC
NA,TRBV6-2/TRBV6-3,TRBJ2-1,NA,CASSRPGDKGGNEQFF,TGTGCCAGCAGTAGACCCGGAGACAAAGGGGGCAATGAGCAGTTCTTC
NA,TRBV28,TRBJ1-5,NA,CASRTGGVGKQPQHF,TGTGCCAGCAGAACAGGCGGGGTTGGAAAACAGCCCCAGCATTTT
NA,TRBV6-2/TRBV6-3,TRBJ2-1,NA,CASSSTRTNNEQFF,TGTGCCAGCAGCTCTACCCGAACGAACAATGAGCAGTTCTTC
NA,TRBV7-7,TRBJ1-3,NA,CASSLAHRSGNTIYF,TGTGCTAGCAGCTTAGCCCACAGGTCCGGAAACACCATATATTTT
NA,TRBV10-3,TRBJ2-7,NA,CAIAGGKSYEQYF,TGTGCCATCGCCGGGGGTAAATCCTACGAGCAGTACTTC
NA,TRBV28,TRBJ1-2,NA,CASSLTDLDGYTF,TGTGCCAGCAGTTTAACAGATTTGGATGGCTACACCTTC
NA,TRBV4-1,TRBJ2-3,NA,CASSQDGGIGRQNRRDTQYF,TGCGCCAGCAGCCAAGACGGGGGTATAGGGCGGCAGAATCGAAGAGATACGCAGTATTTT
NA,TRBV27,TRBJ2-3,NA,CASRTGQSTDTQYF,TGTGCCAGCAGGACCGGACAGAGCACAGATACGCAGTATTTT
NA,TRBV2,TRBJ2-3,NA,CASTQGKDTQYF,TGTGCCAGCACGCAGGGTAAAGATACGCAGTATTTT